This T cell receptor beta chain was observed in a study of OX40 agonist ivuxolimab in advanced cancers. On the study more broadly: Participants averaged approximately 65 years of age (range about 23 to 79) and were 82.7% male.

J gave up 2 bases and V 2 bases, and 15 bases lay outside the gene matches. The CDR3 consists of 19 residues. Germline CDR1 SGHVS, CDR2 FNYEAQ. TCRdb keeps only in-frame clones here, not all; method: immunoSEQ multiplex PCR. Here the sample spans 30,000 to 45,000 clones, approximately 90% being singletons. The sequence was collected from an adult with an advanced solid tumor such as melanoma, head and neck, liver or kidney cancer. This specimen consisted of CD4+ or CD8+ T cells sorted from blood, obtained in a trial of the OX40 agonist ivuxolimab. V and J are TRBV7-6 and TRBJ2-3; the match to TRBD2 covers 8 bases. DNA for the CDR3: TGTGCCAGCAGCTTATGGGCCGGTGGGGCGGGGGGCCCCACAGATACGCAGTATTTT. This codes for CASSLWAGGAGGPTDTQYF.